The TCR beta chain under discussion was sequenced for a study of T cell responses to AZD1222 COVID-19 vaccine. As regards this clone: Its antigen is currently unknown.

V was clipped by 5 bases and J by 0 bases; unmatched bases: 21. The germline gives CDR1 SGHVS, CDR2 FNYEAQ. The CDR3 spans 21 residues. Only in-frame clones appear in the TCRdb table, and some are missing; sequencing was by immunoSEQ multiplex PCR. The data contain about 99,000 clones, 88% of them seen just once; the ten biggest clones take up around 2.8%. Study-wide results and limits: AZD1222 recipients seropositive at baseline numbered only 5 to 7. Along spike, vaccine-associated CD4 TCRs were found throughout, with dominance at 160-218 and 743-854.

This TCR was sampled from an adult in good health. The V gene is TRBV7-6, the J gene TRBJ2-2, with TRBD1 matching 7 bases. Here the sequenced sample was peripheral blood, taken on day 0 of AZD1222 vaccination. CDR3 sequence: CASSPDPRAERDSTNTGELFF. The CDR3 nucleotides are TGTGCCAGCAGCCCGGACCCTCGGGCAGAAAGGGACAGCACGAACACCGGGGAGCTGTTTTTT.